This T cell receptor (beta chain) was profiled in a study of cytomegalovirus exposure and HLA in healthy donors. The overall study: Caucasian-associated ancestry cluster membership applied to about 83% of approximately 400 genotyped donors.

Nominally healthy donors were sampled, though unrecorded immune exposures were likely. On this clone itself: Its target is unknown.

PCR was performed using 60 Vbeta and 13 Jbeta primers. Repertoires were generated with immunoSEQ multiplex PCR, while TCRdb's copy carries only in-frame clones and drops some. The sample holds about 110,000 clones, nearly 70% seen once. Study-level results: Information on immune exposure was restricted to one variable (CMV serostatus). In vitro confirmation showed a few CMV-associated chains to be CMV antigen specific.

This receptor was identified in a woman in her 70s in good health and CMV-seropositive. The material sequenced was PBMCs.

The CDR3 region has the DNA TGTGCCAGCAATGGCGGGACTACCGGGGAGCTGTTTTTT. As protein: CASNGGTTGELFF. V usage is TRBV2 and J usage is TRBJ2-2; D is possibly TRBD2 (6 bases). The germline V and J ends were trimmed by 7 bases and 5 bases, with 11 bases remaining between them. Germline lookup yields CDR1 SNHLY and CDR2 FYNNEI. The CDR3 totals 13 residues.